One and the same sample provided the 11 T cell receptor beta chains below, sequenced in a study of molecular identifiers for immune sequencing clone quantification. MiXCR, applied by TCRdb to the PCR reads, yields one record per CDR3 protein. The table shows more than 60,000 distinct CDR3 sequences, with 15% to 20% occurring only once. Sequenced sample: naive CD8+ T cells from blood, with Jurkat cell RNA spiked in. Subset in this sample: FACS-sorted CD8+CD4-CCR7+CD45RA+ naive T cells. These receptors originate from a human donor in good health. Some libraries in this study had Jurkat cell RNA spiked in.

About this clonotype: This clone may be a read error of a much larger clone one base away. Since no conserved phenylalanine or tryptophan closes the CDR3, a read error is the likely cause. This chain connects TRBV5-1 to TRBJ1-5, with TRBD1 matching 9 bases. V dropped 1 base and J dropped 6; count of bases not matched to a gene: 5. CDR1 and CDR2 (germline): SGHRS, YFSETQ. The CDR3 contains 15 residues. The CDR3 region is CASSLYSDRGQPQHL. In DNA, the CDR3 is TGCGCCAGCAGCTTGTATTCGGACAGGGGTCAGCCCCAGCATCTT.

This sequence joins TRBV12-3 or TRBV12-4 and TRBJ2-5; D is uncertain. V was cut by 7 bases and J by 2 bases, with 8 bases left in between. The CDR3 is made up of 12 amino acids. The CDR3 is CASTSGQETQYF. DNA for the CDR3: TGTGCCAGCACGTCAGGTCAAGAGACCCAGTACTTC.

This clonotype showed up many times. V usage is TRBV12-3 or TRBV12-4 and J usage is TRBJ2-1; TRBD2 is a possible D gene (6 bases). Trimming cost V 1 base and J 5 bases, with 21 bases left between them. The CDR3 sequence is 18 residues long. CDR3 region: CASSLDGALASPHNEQFF. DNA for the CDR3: TGTGCCAGCAGTTTAGACGGCGCTCTAGCGTCTCCGCACAATGAGCAGTTCTTC.

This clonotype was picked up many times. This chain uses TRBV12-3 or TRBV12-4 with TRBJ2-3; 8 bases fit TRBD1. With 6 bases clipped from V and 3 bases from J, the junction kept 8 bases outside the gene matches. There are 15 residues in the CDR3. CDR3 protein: CASSRQGAFTDTQYF. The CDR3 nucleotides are TGTGCCAGCAGCCGCCAGGGGGCATTTACAGATACGCAGTATTTT.

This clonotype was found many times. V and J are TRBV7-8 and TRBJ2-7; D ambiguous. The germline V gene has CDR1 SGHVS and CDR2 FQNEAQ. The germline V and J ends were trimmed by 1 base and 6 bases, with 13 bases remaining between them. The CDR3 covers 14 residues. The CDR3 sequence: CASSLEARWPEQYF. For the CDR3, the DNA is TGTGCCAGCAGCTTAGAGGCCAGATGGCCCGAGCAGTACTTC.

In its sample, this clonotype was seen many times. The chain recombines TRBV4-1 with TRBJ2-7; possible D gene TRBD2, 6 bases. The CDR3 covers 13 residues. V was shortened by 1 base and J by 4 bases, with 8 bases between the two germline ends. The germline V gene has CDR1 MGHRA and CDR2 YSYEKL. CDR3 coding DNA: TGCGCCAGCAGCCAAGTCGGGGGTTACGAGCAGTACTTC. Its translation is CASSQVGGYEQYF.

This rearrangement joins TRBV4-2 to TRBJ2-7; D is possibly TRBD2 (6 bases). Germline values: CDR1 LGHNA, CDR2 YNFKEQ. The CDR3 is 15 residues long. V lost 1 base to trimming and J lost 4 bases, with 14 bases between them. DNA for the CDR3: TGTGCCAGCAGCCAAGTGGAGACTAGTCAGTACGAGCAGTACTTC. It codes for CASSQVETSQYEQYF.

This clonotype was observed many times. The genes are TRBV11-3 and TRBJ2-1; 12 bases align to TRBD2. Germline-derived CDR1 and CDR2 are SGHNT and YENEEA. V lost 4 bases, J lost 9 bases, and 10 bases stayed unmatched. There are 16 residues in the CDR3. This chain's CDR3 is CASSSPPSGRGSEQFF. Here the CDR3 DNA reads TGTGCCAGCAGCTCCCCTCCTAGCGGGAGGGGTAGTGAGCAGTTCTTC.

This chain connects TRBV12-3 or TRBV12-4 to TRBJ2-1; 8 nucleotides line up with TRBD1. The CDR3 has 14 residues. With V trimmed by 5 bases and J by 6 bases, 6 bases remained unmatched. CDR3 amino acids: CASSRTGRSNEQFF. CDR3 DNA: TGTGCCAGCAGTCGGACAGGGAGAAGCAATGAGCAGTTCTTC.

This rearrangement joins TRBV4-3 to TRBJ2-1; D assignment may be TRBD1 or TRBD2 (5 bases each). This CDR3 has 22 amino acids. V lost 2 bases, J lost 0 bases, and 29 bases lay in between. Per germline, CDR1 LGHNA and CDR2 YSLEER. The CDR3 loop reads CASSQLPSRDAPIFGSYNEQFF. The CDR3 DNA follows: TGCGCCAGCAGCCAACTGCCCTCCCGGGACGCCCCAATATTCGGCTCCTACAATGAGCAGTTCTTC.

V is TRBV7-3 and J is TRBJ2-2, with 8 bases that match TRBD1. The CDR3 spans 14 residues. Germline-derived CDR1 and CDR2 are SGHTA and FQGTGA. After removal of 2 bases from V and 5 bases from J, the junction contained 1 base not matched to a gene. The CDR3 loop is CASSLGQGTGELFF. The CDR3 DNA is TGTGCCAGCAGCTTAGGACAGGGTACCGGGGAGCTGTTTTTT.